The 20 T cell receptor beta chains below were found in one sample sequenced in a study of blood T cell repertoires in COVID-19. The table came from immunoSEQ multiplex PCR; TCRdb's copy has only in-frame clones and leaves some out. The data contain about 41,000 clones, around nine tenths of them singletons. Material: peripheral blood. The receptors stem from a man in his forties or fifties with COVID-19, enrolled during active disease.

The V and J genes are TRBV5-1 and TRBJ2-5, with TRBD1 identical over 9 bases. The J segment lost 2 bases and the V segment lost 1 base, leaving 6 bases of the junction unmatched. The V gene's germline CDR1 is SGHRS and CDR2 YFSETQ. The length of the CDR3 is 16 residues. CDR3 sequence: CASSLRTGVRQETQYF. CDR3 nucleotides: TGCGCCAGCAGCTTGCGGACAGGGGTTAGACAAGAGACCCAGTACTTC.

The rearrangement uses TRBV30 and TRBJ2-2, with D uncertain. The V and J ends lost 2 bases and 5 bases respectively, with 9 bases between them. The CDR3 spans 13 residues. Germline loops: CDR1 GTSNPN, CDR2 SVGIG (reference sequence). Here the CDR3 DNA reads TGTGCCTGGAGTCCCGACTCAACCGGGGAGCTGTTTTTT. Its translation is CAWSPDSTGELFF.

The chain carries TRBV11-3 and TRBJ2-7; TRBD2 is a possible D gene (6 bases). Germline assignment: CDR1 SGHNT and CDR2 YENEEA. V was cut by 5 bases and J by 3 bases, with 11 bases left in between. The length of the CDR3 is 13 residues. The CDR3 spells CASSPGTGYEQYF. CDR3 in DNA: TGTGCCAGCAGCCCCGGGACTGGCTACGAGCAGTACTTC.

V gene TRBV6-5 combines with J gene TRBJ1-5, with a weak D call TRBD1 (5 bases). V was cut by 6 bases and J by 9 bases, with 15 bases left in between. The CDR3 is 13 amino acids. Germline V gives CDR1 MNHEY, CDR2 SVGAGI. The CDR3 bases are TGTGCCAGCAGAGGGGATACCACGGGGCCCCAGCATTTT. Encoded protein: CASRGDTTGPQHF.

This clone showed up just a few times. The chain combines TRBV27 with TRBJ1-5, with 9 positions matching TRBD1. V lost 6 bases, J lost 4 bases, and 10 bases stayed unmatched. The length of the CDR3 is 16 residues. Germline CDR1 is MNHEY and CDR2 is SMNVEV (reference sequence). The CDR3 region is CASRGDRAVGNQPQHF. As DNA, the CDR3 is TGTGCCAGCAGAGGGGACAGGGCCGTTGGAAATCAGCCCCAGCATTTT.

The gene calls are TRBV27 and TRBJ2-7, with TRBD2 identical over 10 bases. Germline assignment: CDR1 MNHEY and CDR2 SMNVEV (reference sequence). The junction had 7 bases not matched to a gene; V was cut back by 7 bases and J by 1 base. The CDR3 consists of 15 residues. CDR3 sequence reads: CASTISGRGSYEQYF. The CDR3 coding sequence is TGTGCCAGCACTATAAGCGGGAGGGGGTCCTACGAGCAGTACTTC.

The chain links TRBV7-9 to TRBJ2-2; 9 nucleotides align to TRBD2. With 5 bases clipped from V and 3 bases from J, the junction kept 10 bases outside the gene matches. The CDR3 sequence is 17 residues long. Germline V gives CDR1 SEHNR, CDR2 FQNEAQ (reference sequence). CDR3 bases: TGTGCCAGCAGCCGGGATCTAGCGGGGTCGGACACCGGGGAGCTGTTTTTT. It encodes CASSRDLAGSDTGELFF.

CDR3 DNA: TGTGCCATCAGTCCAGGGATCACAAGCAATCAGCCCCAGCATTTT. This gives the protein CAISPGITSNQPQHF. The J gene is TRBJ1-5, the V gene TRBV10-3, with D possibly TRBD1 on 5 matching bases. V gave up 5 bases and J gave up 1 base, with 12 bases separating them. The CDR3 covers 15 residues. Germline CDR1 reads ENHRY; CDR2 reads SYGVKD.

In DNA, the CDR3 is TGTGCCAGCAGTTTCACAGGGGCGGATGGCTACACCTTC. Translated: CASSFTGADGYTF. The chain couples TRBV12-3 or TRBV12-4 to TRBJ1-2; 7 positions match TRBD1. With 3 bases clipped from V and 6 bases from J, the junction kept 4 bases outside the gene matches. This CDR3 has 13 amino acids.

This chain connects TRBV18 to TRBJ2-1; 7 positions agree with TRBD1. There are 14 residues in the CDR3. CDR1 is KGHSH, CDR2 LQKENI, per germline. Trimming removed 1 base from V and 6 bases from J; junction bases left unmatched: 3. CDR3 bases: TGTGCCAGCTCACCACGGGACAGCCCCAATGAGCAGTTCTTC. Protein: CASSPRDSPNEQFF.

The V call is TRBV2, the J call TRBJ2-3; the D gene is possibly TRBD1 (6 bases). Germline V gene data show CDR1 as SNHLY and CDR2 as FYNNEI. V was clipped by 6 bases and J by 3 bases, with 13 bases between them. The CDR3 is made up of 14 amino acids. For the CDR3, the DNA is TGTGCCAGCAGGAACAGGGATTGGACAGATACGCAGTATTTT. It yields the protein CASRNRDWTDTQYF.

This clone was counted a single time. This chain links TRBV4-1 with TRBJ2-5; 9 nucleotides agree with TRBD2. CDR3 size: 15 residues. With V trimmed by 0 bases and J by 1 base, 0 bases remained unmatched. Germline CDR1 and CDR2: MGHRA and YSYEKL. The chain's CDR3 is CASSQDSGSQETQYF. Here the CDR3 DNA reads TGCGCCAGCAGCCAAGATAGCGGGAGCCAAGAGACCCAGTACTTC.

This clone came up a few times. This CDR3 reads CASSLAGDSNSPLHF. The CDR3 DNA is TGTGCCAGCAGCTTGGCCGGCGACAGTAATTCACCCCTCCACTTT. The chain combines TRBV5-4 with TRBJ1-6; tentative D call: TRBD1 (5 bases). CDR1 is SGHNT, CDR2 YYREEE, per germline (reference sequence). V was trimmed by 0 bases and J by 6 bases, leaving 10 bases between them. The CDR3 spans 15 residues. Full variable domain (missing parts from reference TRBV5-4 and TRBJ1-6): ETGVTQSPTHLIKTRGQQVTLRCSSQSGHNTVSWYQQALGQGPQFIFQYYREEENGRGNFPPRFSGLQFPNYSSELNVNALELDDSALYLCASSLAGDSNSPLHFGNGTRLTVT.

The chain is built from TRBV14 and TRBJ1-6, with 10 bases aligning to TRBD1. CDR3 length: 15 residues. The ends lost 4 bases at V and 7 bases at J; junction bases unmatched: 4. Per the germline V gene, CDR1 is SGHDN and CDR2 is FVKESK. CDR3 DNA: TGTGCCAGCAGCCGTCCGGGACAGGGGAATTCACCCCTCCACTTT. Translation: CASSRPGQGNSPLHF.

V is TRBV6-5 and J is TRBJ2-7, with D perhaps TRBD2 (6 bases). The CDR3 is 14 residues long. The V end lost 10 bases, the J end lost 3 bases, and 19 bases lay between the germline ends. Germline CDR1 reads MNHEY; CDR2 reads SVGAGI. The CDR3 bases are TGTGCCACCTATACCGGGGACTCAAGCTACGAGCAGTACTTC. Amino acid sequence: CATYTGDSSYEQYF.

This chain links TRBV27 with TRBJ1-2; no clear D. Germline lookup yields CDR1 MNHEY and CDR2 SMNVEV (reference sequence). The CDR3 has 13 amino acids. Trimming left V 4 bases short and J 0 bases short, with 6 bases between. DNA for the CDR3: TGTGCCAGCAGTTCGGCGGCTAACTATGGCTACACCTTC. As protein: CASSSAANYGYTF.

V is TRBV27 and J is TRBJ1-1; D uncertain. CDR3 length: 13 amino acids. V lost 4 bases, J lost 3 bases, and 9 bases lay in between. The germline gives CDR1 MNHEY, CDR2 SMNVEV (reference sequence). This CDR3 is CASSWSGDTEAFF. The CDR3 coding sequence is TGTGCCAGCAGTTGGTCCGGAGACACTGAAGCTTTCTTT.

The chain has TRBV18 and TRBJ1-5; D gene ambiguous. This CDR3 is built from 13 residues. V was cut by 3 bases and J by 5 bases, with 8 bases left in between. Germline V lookup: CDR1 KGHSH, CDR2 LQKENI. DNA for the CDR3: TGTGCCAGCTCACCGTCTAACGATCAGCCCCAGCATTTT. This gives the protein CASSPSNDQPQHF.

The chain uses TRBV24-1 and TRBJ2-1; 8 nucleotides agree with TRBD2. In germline, CDR1 is KGHDR, CDR2 SFDVKD. J gave up 1 base and V 2 bases, and 3 bases lay outside the gene matches. This CDR3 is 16 amino acids long. The CDR3 sequence is CATSDSLAASYNEQFF. In nucleotides, the CDR3 is TGTGCCACCAGTGATTCACTAGCGGCATCCTACAATGAGCAGTTCTTC.

This chain links TRBV5-1 with TRBJ2-7, with a tentative D call TRBD1 (6 bases). V shed 4 bases and J shed 3 bases, with 14 bases lying between them. The length of the CDR3 is 14 residues. CDR1 and CDR2 (germline): SGHRS, YFSETQ. In DNA, the CDR3 is TGCGCCAGCAGCGACCACCTACAGGGCTACGAGCAGTACTTC. Translation: CASSDHLQGYEQYF.